One and the same sample provided the 23 T cell receptor beta chains below, sequenced in a study of blood T cell repertoires in COVID-19. Some clones are missing from TCRdb's copy, which holds only in-frame ones; the method was immunoSEQ multiplex PCR. This sample has about 250,000 clones, with 85% to 90% found just once. Material for sequencing was peripheral blood. All receptors derive from a woman aged 60-70 years with COVID-19, enrolled during active disease.

This clone occurred once. V gene TRBV5-1 combines with J gene TRBJ2-2; perhaps TRBD1 as D (6 bases). CDR1 is SGHRS, CDR2 YFSETQ, per germline. The CDR3 covers 15 residues. V was pared by 4 bases and J by 3 bases, with 13 bases between. The CDR3 DNA follows: TGCGCCAGCAGCCAGGGGCACCTCGACACCGGGGAGCTGTTTTTT. Amino acid sequence: CASSQGHLDTGELFF.

The chain combines TRBV7-6 with TRBJ1-2; 8 nucleotides agree with TRBD1. V trimming: 1 base; J trimming: 7 bases; junction bases outside the gene matches: 5. The CDR3 has 14 residues. Germline V lookup: CDR1 SGHVS, CDR2 FNYEAQ. CDR3 region: CASSLGRGQGGYTF. CDR3 nucleotide sequence: TGTGCCAGCAGCTTAGGCAGGGGGCAAGGTGGCTACACCTTC.

This chain uses TRBV19 with TRBJ1-5, with 9 bases fitting TRBD1. The V segment lost 11 bases and the J segment 0 bases; nucleotides outside the gene matches: 5. The CDR3 consists of 14 residues. Germline loops: CDR1 LNHDA, CDR2 SQIVND (reference sequence). For the CDR3, the DNA is TGTGCCGGGGGACAGGGATATAGCAATCAGCCCCAGCATTTT. Encoded protein: CAGGQGYSNQPQHF. Filled out from reference TRBV19 and TRBJ1-5, the complete variable domain reads DGGITQSPKYLFRKEGQNVTLSCEQNLNHDAMYWYRQDPGQGLRLIYYSQIVNDFQKGDIAEGYSVSREKKESFPLTVTSAQKNPTAFYLCAGGQGYSNQPQHFGDGTRLSIL.

CDR3 nucleotide sequence: TGTGCCAGCAGCCTAAAACAGGGGAGCTCCTACGAGCAGTACTTC. It is translated as CASSLKQGSSYEQYF. This chain joins TRBV7-8 and TRBJ2-7; 7 nucleotides align to TRBD1. The V segment lost 5 bases and the J segment 0 bases; nucleotides outside the gene matches: 7. The germline CDR1 and CDR2 sequences are SGHVS and FQNEAQ. CDR3 size: 15 residues.

V gene TRBV30 combines with J gene TRBJ1-6; no clear D gene. Looked up from germline, CDR1 is GTSNPN and CDR2 is SVGIG (reference sequence). The V gene lost 1 base and the J gene lost 10 bases, with 14 bases spanning the gap. The CDR3 totals 14 residues. The CDR3 region has the DNA TGTGCCTGGAGTGGCAAGCGGGTACGATCACCCCTCCACTTT. As protein: CAWSGKRVRSPLHF. The full variable domain, its missing parts supplied by reference TRBV30 and TRBJ1-6, is SQTIHQWPATLVQPVGSPLSLECTVEGTSNPNLYWYRQAAGRGLQLLFYSVGIGQISSEVPQNLSASRPQDRQFILSSKKLLLSDSGFYLCAWSGKRVRSPLHFGNGTRLTVT.

Only a few counts were recorded for this clone. This chain uses TRBV9 with TRBJ2-7; 9 bases line up with TRBD1. The CDR3 runs to 14 residues. The germline gives CDR1 SGDLS, CDR2 YYNGEE. Unmatched junction bases numbered 7, after V lost 4 bases and J lost 5 bases. The DNA for the CDR3 is TGTGCCAGCAGCCCCGGACAGGGGAGAAACGAGCAGTACTTC. Translated: CASSPGQGRNEQYF.

Comments on this clone: A junction end diverges from the germline sequence, so it may reflect a read error. The chain is built from TRBV6-2 or TRBV6-3 and TRBJ2-1; possible D gene TRBD2, 6 bases. The CDR3 contains 15 residues. The germline V gene has CDR1 MNHEY and CDR2 SVGEGT. CDR3 bases: TGTGTCAGCAGTTACGCGGGATGGTTATACAATGAGCAGTTCTTC. Its translation is CVSSYAGWLYNEQFF.

The chain recombines TRBV9 with TRBJ1-5; 7 bases match TRBD1. V lost 5 bases and J lost 3; bases outside the gene matches: 8. This CDR3 spans 15 amino acids. From germline, CDR1 is SGDLS and CDR2 YYNGEE. CDR3 DNA: TGTGCCAGCAGTCCTACAGGGGTTTTCAATCAGCCCCAGCATTTT. It specifies CASSPTGVFNQPQHF.

This sequence joins TRBV6-2 or TRBV6-3 and TRBJ2-5; tentatively, D is TRBD2 (6 bases). The CDR3 length is 12 residues. Germline lookup yields CDR1 MNHEY and CDR2 SVGEGT. Between the trimmed V and J ends, which lost 2 bases and 5 bases, there was a span of 6 bases. CDR3 region: CASSYGGETQYF. The CDR3 nucleotides read TGTGCCAGCAGTTACGGGGGGGAGACCCAGTACTTC.

The chain links TRBV7-9 to TRBJ2-1, with 9 nucleotides matching TRBD1. The germline V gene has CDR1 SEHNR and CDR2 FQNEAQ (reference sequence). V shed 5 bases, J shed 8 bases, and the junction held 13 bases outside the gene matches. The CDR3 length is 16 residues. The CDR3 bases are TGTGCCAGCAGCCATCCGGGACAGGGATGGTCCGATGAGCAGTTCTTC. This codes for CASSHPGQGWSDEQFF.

The CDR3 sequence is CASSSSGTPNTGELFF. In DNA, the CDR3 is TGTGCCAGCAGTTCCTCCGGGACACCGAACACCGGGGAGCTGTTTTTT. The V and J genes are TRBV5-4 and TRBJ2-2; D is perhaps TRBD1 (6 bases). The CDR3 runs to 16 residues. Germline CDR1 reads SGHNT; CDR2 reads YYREEE (reference sequence). The V gene lost 5 bases and the J gene lost 0 bases, with 14 bases spanning the gap.

The chain uses TRBV7-8 and TRBJ2-7; 9 bases are a match to TRBD1. The length of the CDR3 is 16 residues. V lost 2 bases to trimming and J lost 5 bases; unmatched junction nucleotides: 10. Germline V gene sequence: CDR1 SGHVS, CDR2 FQNEAQ. CDR3 amino acids: CASSLFVWTGVNEQYF. The CDR3 DNA sequence: TGTGCCAGCAGCTTATTCGTATGGACAGGGGTCAACGAGCAGTACTTC.

The gene calls are TRBV10-3 and TRBJ1-1; possible D gene TRBD1, 6 bases. Trimming pared 4 bases from V and 3 bases from J, leaving 12 bases between. CDR1 is ENHRY and CDR2 is SYGVKD in the germline V gene. This CDR3 has 14 amino acids. CDR3 sequence (DNA): TGTGCCATCAGTGTAGCAGGGGCAGACACTGAAGCTTTCTTT. It codes for CAISVAGADTEAFF.

The V and J genes are TRBV19 and TRBJ2-5, with 13 positions matching TRBD2. The CDR3 has 15 amino acids. The trim removed 6 bases at V and 8 bases at J, leaving 9 bases unmatched. Germline V gene data show CDR1 as LNHDA and CDR2 as SQIVND (reference sequence). The CDR3 here is CASRPGLAGAQTQYF. CDR3 coding DNA: TGTGCCAGTAGACCAGGACTAGCGGGGGCGCAAACCCAGTACTTC.

This clone came up once. The chain couples TRBV6-2 or TRBV6-3 to TRBJ1-5; tentatively, D is TRBD1 (6 bases). The CDR3 is 17 amino acids. Between the trimmed V and J ends, which lost 6 bases and 0 bases, there was a span of 18 bases. Germline V gene lookup returns CDR1 MNHEY and CDR2 SVGEGT. Here the CDR3 DNA reads TGTGCCAGCAGCCCTCGGGGGGCCGCTTATAGCAATCAGCCCCAGCATTTT. Translation: CASSPRGAAYSNQPQHF.

The chain is built from TRBV27 and TRBJ1-1; TRBD1 might be the D (6 bases). This CDR3 region has 16 residues. Germline-derived CDR1 and CDR2 are MNHEY and SMNVEV (reference sequence). The V end was cut by 6 bases, the J end by 4 bases, with 21 bases between. CDR3 residues: CASRIRSRGFGTEAFF. The CDR3 DNA is TGTGCCAGCAGAATAAGAAGCAGGGGTTTCGGCACTGAAGCTTTCTTT.

The chain uses TRBV10-3 and TRBJ2-4, with 8 bases that match TRBD1. CDR3 length: 12 amino acids. The germline V gene has CDR1 ENHRY and CDR2 SYGVKD. The V segment lost 6 bases and the J segment 5 bases; nucleotides outside the gene matches: 0. This CDR3 reads CAIRDRENIQYF. The CDR3 DNA is TGTGCCATCAGGGACAGGGAAAACATTCAGTACTTC.

The rearrangement uses TRBV7-7 and TRBJ1-5, with TRBD1 as a possible D gene (5 bases). The CDR3 contains 18 residues. The germline V and J ends were trimmed by 2 bases and 4 bases, with 21 bases remaining between them. CDR1 and CDR2 (germline): SSHAT, FNYEAQ (reference sequence). As DNA, the CDR3 is TGTGCCAGCAGCTTAAAGGTCGGGGGAGGGCCTAGTAATCAGCCCCAGCATTTT. Translated: CASSLKVGGGPSNQPQHF.

The CDR3 DNA sequence: TGTGCCAGCCTGGACAGGTACCCCGGGGAGCTGTTTTTT. Protein: CASLDRYPGELFF. The rearrangement joins TRBV25-1 to TRBJ2-2; 7 positions agree with TRBD1. After removal of 8 bases from V and 6 bases from J, the junction contained 6 bases not matched to a gene. Germline lookup yields CDR1 MGHDK and CDR2 SYGVNS. The CDR3 loop spans 13 amino acids.

The CDR3 coding sequence is TGTGCCAGCAGCCAAGAGGGGGGAGGTTATAGCAATCAGCCCCAGCATTTT. Translation: CASSQEGGGYSNQPQHF. The V gene is TRBV4-2, the J gene TRBJ1-5, with D perhaps TRBD1 (5 bases). V lost 0 bases and J 0 bases, leaving 12 bases between the germline ends. Germline loops: CDR1 LGHNA, CDR2 YNFKEQ. The CDR3 is 17 amino acids.

V is TRBV20-1 and J is TRBJ1-1; D might be TRBD1 (5 bases). The CDR3 runs to 13 residues. Trimming cost V 3 bases and J 1 base, with 9 bases left between them. Germline CDR1 DFQATT, CDR2 SNEGSKA (reference sequence). Here the CDR3 DNA reads TGCAGTGCTAGTCGGGGGGGGAACACTGAAGCTTTCTTT. It is translated as CSASRGGNTEAFF.

The chain links TRBV5-1 to TRBJ1-3; 9 bases map to TRBD1. The CDR3 length is 16 residues. Germline V gene lookup returns CDR1 SGHRS and CDR2 YFSETQ. Trimming at V came to 1 base and at J to 4 bases, leaving 6 bases not matched to a gene. As DNA, the CDR3 is TGCGCCAGCAGCTTGACAGGGGGCACGGGAGGAAACACCATATATTTT. Protein: CASSLTGGTGGNTIYF.

This clone was observed once. The V and J genes are TRBV7-2 and TRBJ2-5; D might be TRBD1 (5 bases). This CDR3 has 15 amino acids. The V gene lost 5 bases and the J gene lost 4 bases, with 17 bases spanning the gap. From germline, CDR1 is SGHTA and CDR2 FQGNSA. The CDR3 DNA is TGTGCCAGCAGCCCCCAGACACGGACAAGAGAGACCCAGTACTTC. Its protein product is CASSPQTRTRETQYF.